This T cell receptor beta chain was captured by sequencing in a study of shared clonotypes between healthy human individuals. Study context: Donors, aged 18 to 49, were two women and a few men.

Study results and limitations: The naive CD4 repertoires of several donors were compared, and 5% to 6.5% of clonotypes were shared. Inspection by rarefaction showed sorted-subset sequencing to be incomplete despite large depth.

The repertoire was sequenced with immunoSEQ multiplex PCR; TCRdb's copy has only in-frame clones and lacks some. The sample includes roughly 2 million clones, about 95% of them seen just once. The naive CD8 fraction comprised CD45RO-negative cells positively selected for CCR7 and excluded terminally differentiated effector memory CD45RA+ cells. Within Nashville, Tennessee resided all donors, each a Caucasian adult. The V gene's germline CDR1 is MGHRA and CDR2 YSYEKL. The V gene end was trimmed by 4 bases and the J gene end by 3 bases; junction bases not matched to a gene: 5. The length of the CDR3 is 15 residues. As concerns this clone: Its antigen is not identified.

This TCR was recovered from a man aged 18 to 29 in good health. The rearrangement links TRBV4-1 to TRBJ2-1; TRBD2 matches 8 bases. Sequenced material: naive CD8+ T cells sorted from blood. CDR3 coding DNA: TGCGCCAGCAGCCCGCCCGGGACTAGCTACAATGAGCAGTTCTTC. It encodes CASSPPGTSYNEQFF.